The next 27 T cell receptor beta chains were all read from a single sample in a study of early T cells in non-severe SARS-CoV-2 infection. TCRdb ran MiXCR on the 5' RACE reads and lists one entry per CDR3 protein. The sample shows tens of thousands of distinct CDR3 sequences, around 15% of them seen only once. The specimen sequenced was whole blood. These receptors were collected from an adult who was a healthcare worker with PCR-confirmed SARS-CoV-2 infection or an uninfected control (not recorded which).

The chain is built from TRBV3-1 and TRBJ2-7; 7 bases line up with TRBD2. Germline V gene lookup returns CDR1 LGHDT and CDR2 YNNKEL (reference sequence). After removal of 4 bases from V and 2 bases from J, the junction contained 8 bases not matched to a gene. The CDR3 is 15 amino acids. The CDR3 is CASSPSLAPAYEQYF. The CDR3 bases are TGTGCCAGCAGCCCCTCACTAGCGCCAGCCTACGAGCAGTACTTC.

This clonotype was seen many times. V usage is TRBV5-1 and J usage is TRBJ2-7; 7 bases are a match to TRBD1. Losses at the gene ends were 0 bases for V and 1 base for J; bases not matched to a gene: 7. Germline V gene data show CDR1 as SGHRS and CDR2 as YFSETQ. The CDR3 extends over 16 amino acids. The CDR3 DNA is TGCGCCAGCAGCTTGGATCTGGCAGGGGGTTCCTACGAGCAGTACTTC. As protein: CASSLDLAGGSYEQYF. The full variable domain, its missing parts supplied by reference TRBV5-1 and TRBJ2-7, is KAGVTQTPRYLIKTRGQQVTLSCSPISGHRSVSWYQQTPGQGLQFLFEYFSETQRNKGNFPGRFSGRQFSNSRSEMNVSTLELGDSALYLCASSLDLAGGSYEQYFGPGTRLTVT.

This chain uses TRBV2 with TRBJ1-5; D remains ambiguous. CDR3 length: 15 amino acids. The germline V gene encodes CDR1 SNHLY and CDR2 FYNNEI. Trimming left V 6 bases short and J 3 bases short, with 15 bases between. The CDR3 coding sequence is TGTGCCAGCAGGGAAAAGCGGGGTTCCAATCAGCCCCAGCATTTT. Its translation is CASREKRGSNQPQHF.

This clonotype was detected only a few times. The chain couples TRBV30 to TRBJ1-1; D is uncertain. Germline CDR1 reads GTSNPN; CDR2 reads SVGIG (reference sequence). V dropped 0 bases and J dropped 11 bases, with 16 bases sitting between them. The CDR3 is made up of 13 amino acids. In DNA, the CDR3 is TGTGCCTGGAGTGTACATTTGGGGAGGGATGCTTTCTTT. This translates into CAWSVHLGRDAFF.

The chain has TRBV6-5 and TRBJ2-1; the D is unclear. The V gene lost 2 bases and the J gene lost 10 bases, with 6 bases spanning the gap. The CDR3 totals 11 residues. Germline CDR1 is MNHEY and CDR2 is SVGAGI. The DNA of the CDR3 is TGTGCCAGCAGTTACGGGCGGGAGCAGTTCTTC. It specifies CASSYGREQFF.

This clonotype was recorded many times. The chain has TRBV7-9 and TRBJ2-2, with a possible D match to TRBD2 (5 bases). The CDR3 runs 13 residues. The V gene's germline CDR1 is SEHNR and CDR2 FQNEAQ (reference sequence). V lost 10 bases and J 6 bases, leaving 15 bases between the germline ends. CDR3 DNA sequence: TGTGCCACCCGCGTCGGGGTCCCCGGGGAGCTGTTTTTT. It specifies CATRVGVPGELFF.

A few counts support this clonotype. The V and J genes are TRBV19 and TRBJ2-7; tentatively, D is TRBD1 or TRBD2 (5 bases each). The CDR3 has 13 amino acids. With 4 bases removed from V and 3 bases from J, the gap between germline ends came to 10 bases. Germline CDR1 reads LNHDA; CDR2 reads SQIVND (reference sequence). The CDR3 loop reads CASSRGRNYEQYF. CDR3 sequence (DNA): TGTGCCAGTAGTAGGGGACGGAACTACGAGCAGTACTTC.

This clonotype showed up just a few times. CDR3 DNA sequence: TGTGCCAGCAGTGGGACCTATGGCTACACCTTC. Translating it yields CASSGTYGYTF. The chain is built from TRBV6-9 and TRBJ1-2; a weak D match, TRBD1 (5 bases). CDR3 length equals 11 residues. The germline V gene encodes CDR1 MNHGY and CDR2 SVAAGI. Trimming removed 5 bases from V and 4 bases from J, with 5 bases in between.

The chain employs TRBV7-9 and TRBJ2-1, with D possibly being TRBD1 or TRBD2 (7 bases each). CDR1 SEHNR and CDR2 FQNEAQ come from the germline V gene (reference sequence). The CDR3 has 15 residues. V was pared by 3 bases and J by 4 bases, with 13 bases between. The CDR3 spells CASSFRGGSYNEQFF. The CDR3 DNA sequence: TGTGCCAGCAGCTTCAGGGGGGGTTCGTACAATGAGCAGTTCTTC.

Only a few counts were recorded for this clonotype. The chain carries TRBV9 and TRBJ1-5; D is uncertain. The CDR3 contains 15 residues. Per the germline V gene, CDR1 is SGDLS and CDR2 is YYNGEE. V dropped 0 bases and J dropped 0 bases, with 7 bases sitting between them. For the CDR3, the DNA is TGTGCCAGCAGCGTAGCTGGATATAGCAATCAGCCCCAGCATTTT. This translates into CASSVAGYSNQPQHF.

This clonotype has more than one count but fewer than ten. The chain has TRBV5-1 and TRBJ1-5; a possible D gene is TRBD1 (6 bases). CDR1 SGHRS and CDR2 YFSETQ come from the germline V gene. The CDR3 runs to 13 residues. V was trimmed by 5 bases and J by 6 bases, leaving 12 bases between them. The CDR3 DNA is TGCGCCAGCAGTCTGCAGGGGACTCAGCCCCAGCATTTT. Amino acids: CASSLQGTQPQHF.

This clonotype was picked up a small number of times. The chain recombines TRBV29-1 with TRBJ2-1; 13 bases are a match to TRBD2. The CDR3 consists of 15 residues. V shed 4 bases and J 10 bases; nucleotides not matched to a gene: 10. Per the germline V gene, CDR1 is SQVTM and CDR2 is ANQGSEA. The CDR3 sequence is CSVAIKLAGGGEQFF. In nucleotides, the CDR3 is TGCAGCGTTGCCATCAAACTAGCGGGAGGGGGCGAGCAGTTCTTC.

The gene calls are TRBV5-6 and TRBJ2-3; D might be TRBD2 (5 bases). The CDR3 has 14 amino acids. CDR1 SGHDT and CDR2 YYEEEE come from the germline V gene. Trimming pared 1 base from V and 5 bases from J, leaving 11 bases between. Here the CDR3 DNA reads TGTGCCAGCAGCTTGAGAGGGTTCTTAGATACGCAGTATTTT. This sequence encodes CASSLRGFLDTQYF.

This clonotype was recorded a few times. This rearrangement joins TRBV20-1 to TRBJ2-5; D is perhaps TRBD2 (5 bases). CDR1 and CDR2 from the germline V gene are DFQATT and SNEGSKA (reference sequence). This CDR3 contains 14 residues. Trimming left V 3 bases short and J 6 bases short, with 17 bases between. This chain's CDR3 is CSASGLAPLQTQYF. The CDR3 nucleotides read TGCAGTGCTAGCGGGCTAGCACCCCTTCAGACCCAGTACTTC.

There are many counts of this clonotype. CDR3 loop: CASSQKTSGGVETQYF. CDR3 DNA sequence: TGTGCCAGCAGCCAAAAGACTAGCGGGGGGGTAGAGACCCAGTACTTC. The chain couples TRBV4-2 to TRBJ2-5; the match to TRBD2 covers 14 bases. Germline V gene lookup returns CDR1 LGHNA and CDR2 YNFKEQ. After removal of 2 bases from V and 4 bases from J, the junction contained 3 bases not matched to a gene. The CDR3 loop spans 16 amino acids.

This clonotype was recorded many times. The chain recombines TRBV27 with TRBJ1-1; D remains unclear. The CDR3 runs to 13 residues. The germline V gene has CDR1 MNHEY and CDR2 SMNVEV (reference sequence). V lost 3 bases and J 5 bases, leaving 10 bases between the germline ends. The CDR3 loop is CASSFSVTTEAFF. The DNA of the CDR3 is TGTGCCAGCAGTTTCAGTGTCACGACTGAAGCTTTCTTT.

The chain is built from TRBV29-1 and TRBJ2-4; no definite D call. V was clipped by 2 bases and J by 0 bases, with 2 bases between them. The CDR3 is 12 amino acids. The V gene's germline CDR1 is SQVTM and CDR2 ANQGSEA. The CDR3 DNA reads TGCAGCGTTGAACTAGCCAAAAACATTCAGTACTTC. This gives the protein CSVELAKNIQYF.

The chain uses TRBV11-2 and TRBJ2-7, with 7 bases lining up with TRBD1. CDR3 length: 13 amino acids. In germline, CDR1 is SGHAT, CDR2 FQNNGV. V was clipped by 1 base and J by 6 bases; unmatched bases: 3. CDR3 amino acids: CASSLGRQGEQYF. The CDR3 DNA sequence: TGTGCCAGCAGCTTAGGCCGACAGGGCGAGCAGTACTTC.

This clonotype was observed at least ten times. The V and J genes are TRBV2 and TRBJ1-6; TRBD1 agrees at 10 bases. J gave up 7 bases and V 3 bases, and 3 bases lay outside the gene matches. Germline loops: CDR1 SNHLY, CDR2 FYNNEI. The length of the CDR3 is 15 residues. CDR3 sequence reads: CASSERGQGNSPLHF. The CDR3 DNA sequence: TGTGCCAGCAGTGAGAGGGGACAGGGGAATTCACCCCTCCACTTT. The full variable domain, in which reference TRBV2 and TRBJ1-6 provide the parts outside the CDR3, is EPEVTQTPSHQVTQMGQEVILRCVPISNHLYFYWYRQILGQKVEFLVSFYNNEISEKSEIFDDQFSVERPDGSNFTLKIRSTKLEDSAMYFCASSERGQGNSPLHFGNGTRLTVT.

This clonotype was seen a handful of times. The V gene is TRBV4-2, the J gene TRBJ2-2, with a possible D match to TRBD1 (5 bases). Trimming left V 3 bases short and J 10 bases short, with 6 bases between. The CDR3 is 11 amino acids. Per germline, CDR1 LGHNA and CDR2 YNFKEQ. Here the CDR3 DNA reads TGTGCCAGCAGCCACAGGGAGGAGCTGTTTTTT. Amino acid sequence: CASSHREELFF.

This clonotype appeared a few times. The J gene is TRBJ1-5, the V gene TRBV2; D unresolved. Germline loops: CDR1 SNHLY, CDR2 FYNNEI. The CDR3 has 16 amino acids. V lost 0 bases and J lost 6, with 15 bases in between. The CDR3 region is CASSEAGLGFGQPQHF. The CDR3 DNA reads TGTGCCAGCAGTGAAGCTGGTCTGGGTTTTGGTCAGCCCCAGCATTTT.

This clonotype occurred many times. The chain joins TRBV7-9 to TRBJ2-1; D uncertain. Per the germline V gene, CDR1 is SEHNR and CDR2 is FQNEAQ (reference sequence). The CDR3 has 15 amino acids. The V end was cut by 1 base, the J end by 9 bases, with 16 bases between. CDR3 amino acids: CASSLDEALMTEQFF. In DNA form, the CDR3 reads TGTGCCAGCAGCTTAGACGAGGCGTTAATGACTGAGCAGTTCTTC. Supplemented by reference TRBV7-9 and TRBJ2-1, the full variable domain reads DTGVSQNPRHKITKRGQNVTFRCDPISEHNRLYWYRQTLGQGPEFLTYFQNEAQLEKSRLLSDRFSAERPKGSFSTLEIQRTEQGDSAMYLCASSLDEALMTEQFFGPGTRLTVL.

In its sample, this clonotype was seen many times. The genes are TRBV10-1 and TRBJ1-5; D may be TRBD1 (5 bases). The CDR3 totals 15 residues. Germline V CDR1 and CDR2: WNHNN, SYGVQD (reference sequence). V shed 2 bases and J shed 5 bases, with 13 bases lying between them. CDR3 protein: CASSERQGRDQPQHF. The CDR3 nucleotides read TGCGCCAGCAGTGAGCGCCAGGGAAGGGATCAGCCCCAGCATTTT.

This clonotype occurred a few times. The chain employs TRBV12-3 or TRBV12-4 and TRBJ2-1, with 7 nucleotides matching TRBD2. With 6 bases clipped from V and 2 bases from J, the junction kept 4 bases outside the gene matches. This CDR3 is 14 amino acids long. CDR3 protein: CASSAGVTYNEQFF. For the CDR3, the DNA is TGTGCCAGCAGCGCGGGGGTTACCTACAATGAGCAGTTCTTC.

The chain joins TRBV6-1 to TRBJ2-1, with D possibly called TRBD1 or TRBD2 (5 bases each). Trimming took off 2 bases at V and 4 bases at J, with 12 bases between the two ends. This CDR3 is 15 amino acids long. The germline gives CDR1 MNHNS, CDR2 SASEGT. The CDR3 DNA follows: TGTGCCAGCAGTGAATTCCGGGACCATTACAATGAGCAGTTCTTC. Translating it yields CASSEFRDHYNEQFF.

This clonotype has ten or more counts. The CDR3 bases are TGTGCCAGCAGCCCGGGACAGGGAGGCACCGGGGAGCTGTTTTTT. This encodes CASSPGQGGTGELFF. This chain links TRBV7-6 with TRBJ2-2; TRBD1 matches 9 bases. Germline V gene lookup returns CDR1 SGHVS and CDR2 FNYEAQ. The trim removed 5 bases at V and 4 bases at J, leaving 5 bases unmatched. The CDR3 contains 15 residues.

This clonotype was observed a few times. The chain uses TRBV4-2 and TRBJ1-1, with 7 positions matching TRBD1. This CDR3 is 17 amino acids long. Trimming cost V 0 bases and J 1 base; bases outside gene matches: 8. Germline V gene sequence: CDR1 LGHNA, CDR2 YNFKEQ. CDR3 nucleotides: TGTGCCAGCAGCCAAGAGGCGGGGACAGCCCAGAACACTGAAGCTTTCTTT. Translation: CASSQEAGTAQNTEAFF.